These 26 T cell receptor beta chains originate from one sample sequenced in a study of CD8 T cells in Susac syndrome. Roughly 0.45 to 1 ug RNA was reverse transcribed with random hexamers. A single record per CDR3 protein comes from TCRdb applying MiXCR to the immunoSEQ multiplex PCR reads. The sample contains about 140,000 distinct CDR3 sequences, just under 95% of which appear only once. Sequencing input: CD4+ T cells from PBMCs. Receptors were obtained from a human donor with Susac syndrome.

The V call is TRBV20-1, the J call TRBJ1-5, with TRBD1 matching over 12 bases. The ends lost 6 bases at V and 2 bases at J; junction bases unmatched: 8. Germline values: CDR1 DFQATT, CDR2 SNEGSKA (reference sequence). This CDR3 has 16 amino acids. The CDR3 sequence is CSATRDRGRGNQPQHF. In nucleotides, the CDR3 is TGCAGTGCCACCCGGGACAGGGGGCGCGGCAATCAGCCCCAGCATTTT.

This clonotype was seen only once. V and J are TRBV20-1 and TRBJ1-4; no clear D gene. The germline gives CDR1 DFQATT, CDR2 SNEGSKA (reference sequence). CDR3 length equals 13 residues. The germline V and J ends were trimmed by 2 bases and 8 bases, with 12 bases remaining between them. In DNA, the CDR3 is TGCAGTGCTAGAACGGCAGTCGGCGAAAAACTGTTTTTT. Translating gives CSARTAVGEKLFF.

This chain links TRBV30 with TRBJ2-3, with a possible D match to TRBD1 (6 bases). CDR3 length: 12 residues. V was pared by 7 bases and J by 2 bases, with 10 bases between. The germline CDR1 and CDR2 sequences are GTSNPN and SVGIG (reference sequence). DNA for the CDR3: TGTGCCTCGCGACAGGACACAGATACGCAGTATTTT. It codes for CASRQDTDTQYF.

The chain uses TRBV5-1 and TRBJ2-7; D perhaps matches TRBD1 (6 bases). Trimming stripped 0 bases from V and 0 bases from J, with 10 bases between. This CDR3 comprises 15 residues. Germline CDR1 SGHRS, CDR2 YFSETQ. CDR3 sequence reads: CASSLVTGSSYEQYF. CDR3 nucleotides: TGCGCCAGCAGCTTGGTTACAGGGAGCTCCTACGAGCAGTACTTC.

The CDR3 region is CASSPWDSGAPETQYF. CDR3 nucleotides: TGCGCCAGCAGCCCCTGGGATAGCGGGGCTCCAGAGACCCAGTACTTC. The chain links TRBV5-1 to TRBJ2-5; 8 nucleotides align to TRBD2. J gave up 4 bases and V 4 bases, and 12 bases lay outside the gene matches. The CDR3 runs to 16 residues. CDR1 and CDR2 from the germline V gene are SGHRS and YFSETQ.

V is TRBV24-1 and J is TRBJ1-6; 8 bases agree with TRBD1. Trimming took 2 bases from V and 9 from J; bases not matched to a gene: 2. There are 14 residues in the CDR3. Germline lookup yields CDR1 KGHDR and CDR2 SFDVKD. The CDR3 sequence: CATSDSDRGSPLHF. The CDR3 bases are TGTGCCACCAGTGATTCAGACAGGGGTTCACCCCTCCACTTT.

V gene TRBV30 combines with J gene TRBJ1-2, with unresolved D. V lost 4 bases, J lost 5 bases, and 14 bases lay in between. CDR1 is GTSNPN and CDR2 is SVGIG in the germline V gene (reference sequence). The length of the CDR3 is 13 residues. CDR3 in amino acids: CAWKDLATYGYTF. CDR3 nucleotides: TGTGCCTGGAAAGATCTGGCCACTTATGGCTACACCTTC.

This clonotype occurred a few times. The chain has TRBV11-1 and TRBJ2-6; TRBD1 aligns across 10 bases. The V and J ends lost 5 bases and 0 bases, in that order; junction bases with no gene match: 7. The length of the CDR3 is 18 residues. Germline V lookup: CDR1 SGHAT, CDR2 FQDESV (reference sequence). The DNA of the CDR3 is TGTGCCAGCAGCGCCCGGGACAGGGGCTTCTCTGGGGCCAACGTCCTGACTTTC. Amino acid sequence: CASSARDRGFSGANVLTF.

This clonotype is a singleton in its sample. The rearrangement links TRBV30 to TRBJ2-1, with 11 bases lining up with TRBD2. The V and J ends lost 0 bases and 0 bases, in that order; junction bases with no gene match: 13. The CDR3 has 20 amino acids. Germline V CDR1 and CDR2: GTSNPN, SVGIG (reference sequence). The CDR3 DNA follows: TGTGCCTGGAGTGTATCACGATGGCTAGCGGGAGGCCCCTCCTACAATGAGCAGTTCTTC. It codes for CAWSVSRWLAGGPSYNEQFF. The whole variable domain, remainder taken from reference TRBV30 and TRBJ2-1, is SQTIHQWPATLVQPVGSPLSLECTVEGTSNPNLYWYRQAAGRGLQLLFYSVGIGQISSEVPQNLSASRPQDRQFILSSKKLLLSDSGFYLCAWSVSRWLAGGPSYNEQFFGPGTRLTVL.

This rearrangement joins TRBV20-1 to TRBJ1-2; D is possibly TRBD1 (5 bases). Germline CDR1 is DFQATT and CDR2 is SNEGSKA (reference sequence). V dropped 3 bases and J dropped 4 bases, with 9 bases sitting between them. There are 12 residues in the CDR3. The CDR3 reads CSARTAAYGYTF. As DNA, the CDR3 is TGCAGTGCTAGGACAGCAGCCTATGGCTACACCTTC.

The chain links TRBV15 to TRBJ1-2, with 7 bases lining up with TRBD1. V lost 1 base, J lost 8 bases, and 7 bases stayed unmatched. The CDR3 totals 14 residues. From germline, CDR1 is LNHNV and CDR2 YYDKDF (reference sequence). The CDR3 reads CATSRGGDRGGYTF. The CDR3, as DNA: TGTGCCACCAGCAGAGGAGGGGACAGAGGGGGCTACACCTTC.

This chain uses TRBV7-9 with TRBJ2-1; D uncertain. V was shortened by 4 bases and J by 9 bases, with 13 bases between the two germline ends. The CDR3 length is 13 residues. Germline V gene sequence: CDR1 SEHNR, CDR2 FQNEAQ (reference sequence). The CDR3 protein is CASSSSINTEQFF. The CDR3 nucleotides read TGTGCCAGCAGCTCGTCTATAAATACTGAGCAGTTCTTC. Full variable domain (missing parts from reference TRBV7-9 and TRBJ2-1): DTGVSQNPRHKITKRGQNVTFRCDPISEHNRLYWYRQTLGQGPEFLTYFQNEAQLEKSRLLSDRFSAERPKGSFSTLEIQRTEQGDSAMYLCASSSSINTEQFFGPGTRLTVL.

This chain joins TRBV30 and TRBJ1-6; tentative D call: TRBD1 (5 bases). Germline lookup yields CDR1 GTSNPN and CDR2 SVGIG (reference sequence). The CDR3 runs 14 residues. Trimming cost V 2 bases and J 9 bases, with 14 bases left between them. The DNA for the CDR3 is TGTGCCTGGAGTAAAGGGGAAAGAGGTTCACCCCTCCACTTT. Its protein product is CAWSKGERGSPLHF. Variable domain in full (rest from reference TRBV30 and TRBJ1-6): SQTIHQWPATLVQPVGSPLSLECTVEGTSNPNLYWYRQAAGRGLQLLFYSVGIGQISSEVPQNLSASRPQDRQFILSSKKLLLSDSGFYLCAWSKGERGSPLHFGNGTRLTVT.

The rearrangement links TRBV10-3 to TRBJ1-2; D unclear. CDR3 size: 14 residues. The V gene's germline CDR1 is ENHRY and CDR2 SYGVKD. The V end was cut by 4 bases, the J end by 2 bases, with 11 bases between. The chain's CDR3 is CAISVPGSNYGYTF. CDR3 DNA sequence: TGTGCCATCAGTGTCCCCGGCAGCAACTATGGCTACACCTTC.

This clonotype has just one count. Written as DNA, the CDR3 is TGCAGTGCAAAACAGGGGACCTACGAGCAGTACTTC. This translates into CSAKQGTYEQYF. The chain links TRBV20-1 to TRBJ2-7, with 7 nucleotides matching TRBD1. This CDR3 contains 12 residues. V lost 6 bases and J lost 2; bases outside the gene matches: 4. Germline V gene sequence: CDR1 DFQATT, CDR2 SNEGSKA (reference sequence).

CDR3 residues: CASTRDRATDTQYF. CDR3 DNA: TGTGCCAGCACCCGGGACAGGGCCACAGATACGCAGTATTTT. The chain combines TRBV11-1 with TRBJ2-3, with 9 bases identical to TRBD1. V was pared by 7 bases and J by 2 bases, with 4 bases of the junction left unmatched. In germline, CDR1 is SGHAT, CDR2 FQDESV (reference sequence). CDR3 length: 14 amino acids.

The chain links TRBV5-1 to TRBJ1-1; 8 nucleotides agree with TRBD1. Germline V gene data show CDR1 as SGHRS and CDR2 as YFSETQ. The CDR3 spans 15 residues. The J segment lost 1 base and the V segment lost 5 bases, leaving 7 bases of the junction unmatched. The CDR3 DNA is TGCGCCAGCAGTCCAGCTGGGACAGGGAACACTGAAGCTTTCTTT. This translates into CASSPAGTGNTEAFF. The whole variable domain, remainder taken from reference TRBV5-1 and TRBJ1-1, is KAGVTQTPRYLIKTRGQQVTLSCSPISGHRSVSWYQQTPGQGLQFLFEYFSETQRNKGNFPGRFSGRQFSNSRSEMNVSTLELGDSALYLCASSPAGTGNTEAFFGQGTRLTVV.

The DNA of the CDR3 is TGTGCCAGCAGCCGGAGCGGGATGGAAGAGACCCAGTACTTC. Its translation is CASSRSGMEETQYF. This sequence joins TRBV9 and TRBJ2-5, with TRBD2 identical over 7 bases. Germline trimming cut 4 bases from V and 3 bases from J; bases unmatched to any gene: 6. The CDR3 consists of 14 residues. Germline CDR1 and CDR2: SGDLS and YYNGEE.

V gene TRBV30 combines with J gene TRBJ1-5; a weak D match, TRBD1 (6 bases). This CDR3 is built from 16 residues. Germline V gene data show CDR1 as GTSNPN and CDR2 as SVGIG (reference sequence). V lost 3 bases and J 0 bases, leaving 15 bases between the germline ends. CDR3 in DNA: TGTGCCTGGAGGAAGCAAGGGGGATATAGCAATCAGCCCCAGCATTTT. Protein product: CAWRKQGGYSNQPQHF. Complete variable domain (other parts from reference TRBV30 and TRBJ1-5): SQTIHQWPATLVQPVGSPLSLECTVEGTSNPNLYWYRQAAGRGLQLLFYSVGIGQISSEVPQNLSASRPQDRQFILSSKKLLLSDSGFYLCAWRKQGGYSNQPQHFGDGTRLSIL.

The CDR3 coding sequence is TGTGCCAGCAGTGTCAGCGGGGCGAACACCGGGGAGCTGTTTTTT. Protein product: CASSVSGANTGELFF. This chain connects TRBV12-3 or TRBV12-4 to TRBJ2-2, with 7 bases lining up with TRBD2. The V segment lost 5 bases and the J segment 0 bases; nucleotides outside the gene matches: 3. CDR3 size: 15 residues.

The chain links TRBV7-8 to TRBJ2-1; 14 positions match TRBD2. The CDR3 loop spans 14 amino acids. The ends lost 10 bases at V and 5 bases at J; junction bases unmatched: 4. Looked up from germline, CDR1 is SGHVS and CDR2 is FQNEAQ. CDR3 loop: CATLGLAGDNEQFF. Here the CDR3 DNA reads TGTGCCACCCTGGGACTAGCGGGAGACAATGAGCAGTTCTTC.

The rearrangement joins TRBV20-1 to TRBJ1-2; TRBD1 matches 11 bases. Per germline, CDR1 DFQATT and CDR2 SNEGSKA (reference sequence). Trimming at V came to 0 bases and at J to 6 bases, leaving 3 bases not matched to a gene. The CDR3 consists of 14 residues. In DNA form, the CDR3 reads TGCAGTGCTAGAGATGGGACAGGGGGAAATGGCTACACCTTC. It codes for CSARDGTGGNGYTF.

The gene calls are TRBV4-3 and TRBJ1-1; the D gene is possibly TRBD1 (6 bases). V dropped 4 bases and J dropped 4 bases, with 16 bases sitting between them. CDR3 length: 15 amino acids. Per germline, CDR1 LGHNA and CDR2 YSLEER. This CDR3 reads CASSPGGGGSTEAFF. CDR3 nucleotide sequence: TGCGCCAGCAGCCCAGGAGGGGGGGGATCCACTGAAGCTTTCTTT.

The chain uses TRBV5-6 and TRBJ2-1; 11 bases fit TRBD2. Germline V gives CDR1 SGHDT, CDR2 YYEEEE. The CDR3 sequence is 17 residues long. The V segment lost 1 base and the J segment 7 bases; nucleotides outside the gene matches: 10. CDR3 region: CASSLYSGGAGWNEQFF. CDR3 DNA: TGTGCCAGCAGCTTGTATAGCGGGGGGGCCGGATGGAATGAGCAGTTCTTC.

The rearrangement uses TRBV27 and TRBJ2-2; 7 bases fit TRBD2. V shed 7 bases and J 7 bases; nucleotides not matched to a gene: 9. This CDR3 spans 14 amino acids. Germline V gives CDR1 MNHEY, CDR2 SMNVEV (reference sequence). CDR3 sequence (DNA): TGTGCCAGCACTTGGCGGGAGTTCAGCGGGGAGCTGTTTTTT. Amino acid sequence: CASTWREFSGELFF.

This chain uses TRBV6-2 or TRBV6-3 with TRBJ1-2; D possibly corresponds to TRBD1 (5 bases). In germline, CDR1 is MNHEY, CDR2 SVGEGT. The CDR3 sequence is 16 residues long. Trimming took 5 bases from V and 5 from J, leaving 21 bases between them. The CDR3 loop is CASSGTNFRLEYGYTF. The CDR3 coding sequence is TGTGCCAGCAGTGGGACTAATTTTCGATTGGAGTATGGCTACACCTTC.